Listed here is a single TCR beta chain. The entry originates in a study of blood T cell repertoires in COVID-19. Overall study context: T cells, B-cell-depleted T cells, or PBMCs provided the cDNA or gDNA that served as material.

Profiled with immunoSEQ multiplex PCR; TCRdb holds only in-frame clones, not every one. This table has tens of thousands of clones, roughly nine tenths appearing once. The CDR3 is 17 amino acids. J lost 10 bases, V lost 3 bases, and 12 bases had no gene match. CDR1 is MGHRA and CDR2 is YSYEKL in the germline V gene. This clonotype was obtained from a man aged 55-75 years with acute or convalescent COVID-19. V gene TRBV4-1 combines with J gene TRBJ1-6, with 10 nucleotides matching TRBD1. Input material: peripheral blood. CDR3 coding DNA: TGCGCCAGCAGCCAGAATACCGGGACAGGGGTAGGATCACCCCTCCACTTT. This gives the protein CASSQNTGTGVGSPLHF.